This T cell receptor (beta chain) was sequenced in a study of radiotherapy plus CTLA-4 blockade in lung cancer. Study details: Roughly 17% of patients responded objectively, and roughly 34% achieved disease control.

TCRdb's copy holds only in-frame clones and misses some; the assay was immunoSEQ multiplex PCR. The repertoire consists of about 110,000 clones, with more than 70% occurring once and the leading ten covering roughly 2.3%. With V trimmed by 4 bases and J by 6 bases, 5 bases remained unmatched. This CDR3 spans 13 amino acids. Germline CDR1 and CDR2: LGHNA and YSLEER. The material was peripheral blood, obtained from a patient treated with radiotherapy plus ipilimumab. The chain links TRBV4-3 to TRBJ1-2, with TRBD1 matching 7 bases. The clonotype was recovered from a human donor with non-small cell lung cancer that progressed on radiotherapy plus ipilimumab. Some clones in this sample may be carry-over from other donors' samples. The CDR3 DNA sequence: TGCGCCAGCAGCCCAAGGGGGCGGGATGGCTACACCTTC. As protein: CASSPRGRDGYTF.